One sample yielded the 2 T cell receptor beta chains listed below, sequenced in a study of T cells after yellow fever vaccination. Via MiXCR, TCRdb re-called the 5' RACE reads, giving one row per CDR3 protein. The data hold hundreds of thousands of distinct CDR3 sequences, with roughly 12% observed a single time. The sequencing used PBMCs, collected on the day of the yellow fever booster vaccination. These TCRs come from a young man who received the YFV17D yellow fever vaccine.

V is TRBV2 and J is TRBJ2-1; maybe TRBD1 (6 bases). The V end lost 10 bases, the J end lost 0 bases, and 13 bases lay between the germline ends. Looked up from germline, CDR1 is SNHLY and CDR2 is FYNNEI. This CDR3 is 14 amino acids long. CDR3 residues: CATREDSSYNEQFF. Written as DNA, the CDR3 is TGTGCCACCCGTGAGGACAGCTCCTACAATGAGCAGTTCTTC.

The CDR3 spells CAWMAGQGLSPLHF. CDR3 nucleotide sequence: TGTGCCTGGATGGCGGGACAGGGTTTGTCACCCCTCCACTTT. The chain carries TRBV30 and TRBJ1-6; 9 bases are a match to TRBD1. The germline CDR1 and CDR2 sequences are GTSNPN and SVGIG (reference sequence). V shed 4 bases and J 10 bases; nucleotides not matched to a gene: 8. This CDR3 is 14 amino acids long.